Following are 17 T cell receptor beta chains from one sample sequenced in a study of blood T cell repertoires in COVID-19. Libraries were prepared by immunoSEQ multiplex PCR; TCRdb keeps only in-frame clonotypes and omits some of them. There are roughly 64,000 clones in the sample; 86% occur only once, and 3.2% lies in the top ten. Source material: peripheral blood. The receptors stem from a man aged 45-65 years with active COVID-19.

This chain uses TRBV11-2 with TRBJ2-1; 11 positions agree with TRBD2. Trimming took 5 bases from V and 0 from J; bases not matched to a gene: 6. There are 17 residues in the CDR3. Per germline, CDR1 SGHAT and CDR2 FQNNGV. CDR3 region: CASSPRTSGFSYNEQFF. The DNA of the CDR3 is TGTGCCAGCAGCCCCAGGACTAGCGGGTTCTCCTACAATGAGCAGTTCTTC.

The chain employs TRBV28 and TRBJ2-3; D possibly corresponds to TRBD2 (5 bases). CDR1 and CDR2 (germline): MDHEN, SYDVKM. The V gene lost 7 bases and the J gene lost 4 bases, with 9 bases spanning the gap. The CDR3 runs to 12 residues. CDR3 sequence: CASNRGADTQYF. In DNA, the CDR3 is TGTGCCAGCAACCGGGGAGCAGATACGCAGTATTTT.

The J gene is TRBJ1-6, the V gene TRBV7-9; D possibly corresponds to TRBD1 (5 bases). V was trimmed by 5 bases and J by 0 bases, leaving 8 bases between them. Per germline, CDR1 SEHNR and CDR2 FQNEAQ (reference sequence). This CDR3 has 15 amino acids. The CDR3 sequence is CASSPGGSYNSPLHF. The CDR3 region has the DNA TGTGCCAGCAGCCCCGGGGGCTCCTATAATTCACCCCTCCACTTT.

Points on this clone: Sequence at one end of the junction differs from germline and may be a read error. The chain couples TRBV15 to TRBJ2-1; TRBD2 agrees at 15 bases. CDR1 and CDR2 from the germline V gene are LNHNV and YYDKDF (reference sequence). The CDR3 is 17 residues long. The CDR3, as DNA: TGTGCCACCAGCGGAGACGGGACTAGCGGGAGGAACAATGAGCAGTTCTTC. Encoded protein: CATSGDGTSGRNNEQFF. Complete variable domain (other parts from reference TRBV15 and TRBJ2-1): DAMVIQNPRYQVTQFGKPVTLSCSQTLNHNVMYWYQQKSSQAPKLLFHYYDKDFNNEADTPDNFQSRRPNTSFCFLDIRSPGLGDTAMYLCATSGDGTSGRNNEQFFGPGTRLTVL.

The rearrangement uses TRBV3-1 (or the pseudogene TRBV3-2) and TRBJ2-7, with D tentatively TRBD2 (6 bases). Trimming stripped 0 bases from V and 3 bases from J, with 12 bases between. CDR1 LGHDT and CDR2 YNNKEL come from the germline V gene (reference sequence). The CDR3 spans 15 residues. The CDR3: CASSQDMTGDYEQYF. DNA of the CDR3: TGTGCCAGCAGCCAAGATATGACGGGGGACTACGAGCAGTACTTC.

The genes are TRBV9 and TRBJ1-2; the match to TRBD1 covers 7 bases. After removal of 4 bases from V and 8 bases from J, the junction contained 5 bases not matched to a gene. The CDR3 contains 12 residues. The germline gives CDR1 SGDLS, CDR2 YYNGEE. The CDR3 protein is CASSSTGRGYTF. The DNA of the CDR3 is TGTGCCAGCAGCTCGACAGGGCGGGGCTACACCTTC.

This chain connects TRBV7-6 to TRBJ2-6; a possible D gene is TRBD1 (5 bases). V shed 5 bases and J shed 4 bases, with 15 bases lying between them. Germline V gives CDR1 SGHVS, CDR2 FNYEAQ. The CDR3 totals 16 residues. CDR3 nucleotides: TGTGCCAGCAGCCAGGCGGCAGGGTCCGGGGCCAACGTCCTGACTTTC. Its protein product is CASSQAAGSGANVLTF.

This chain joins TRBV3-1 (or the pseudogene TRBV3-2) and TRBJ1-3; D is possibly TRBD1 (6 bases). Trimming pared 1 base from V and 0 bases from J, leaving 10 bases between. From germline, CDR1 is LGHDT and CDR2 YNNKEL (reference sequence). The CDR3 extends over 16 amino acids. The CDR3 region has the DNA TGTGCCAGCAGCCAAGGGAGAGGGGGCTCTGGAAACACCATATATTTT. Protein product: CASSQGRGGSGNTIYF.

The V call is TRBV5-1, the J call TRBJ2-1, with 8 bases lining up with TRBD2. The CDR3 extends over 15 amino acids. Trimming removed 4 bases from V and 4 bases from J; junction bases left unmatched: 7. CDR1 and CDR2 from the germline V gene are SGHRS and YFSETQ. DNA of the CDR3: TGCGCCAGCAGCCTGGGACTAGACAAATACAATGAGCAGTTCTTC. Its translation is CASSLGLDKYNEQFF.

The chain links TRBV12-2 to TRBJ2-5; the DNA was not used to check the table's D call, TRBD2. TRBV12-2 is designated a pseudogene. There are 17 residues in the CDR3. Here the CDR3 reads CASRLGASGGALETQYF. In DNA form, the CDR3 reads TGTGCAAGTCGCTTAGGGGCTAGCGGGGGGGCCTTAGAGACCCAGTACTTC.

The V and J genes are TRBV6-5 and TRBJ2-3; no clear D. CDR1 is MNHEY and CDR2 is SVGAGI in the germline V gene. This CDR3 has 14 amino acids. V was pared by 3 bases and J by 2 bases, with 9 bases between. The DNA of the CDR3 is TGTGCCAGCAGTTATAAACGGTACACAGATACGCAGTATTTT. It specifies CASSYKRYTDTQYF.

The chain couples TRBV7-9 to TRBJ2-3; D is possibly TRBD2 (6 bases). In germline, CDR1 is SEHNR, CDR2 FQNEAQ (reference sequence). V dropped 5 bases and J dropped 1 base, with 13 bases sitting between them. The CDR3 has 15 amino acids. The CDR3 bases are TGTGCCAGCAGCCCAGTGTCGGGGGGCACAGATACGCAGTATTTT. Its translation: CASSPVSGGTDTQYF.

The rearrangement joins TRBV5-1 to TRBJ1-1, with 8 nucleotides matching TRBD1. The junction had 8 bases not matched to a gene; V was cut back by 1 base and J by 3 bases. Germline CDR1 is SGHRS and CDR2 is YFSETQ. The CDR3 length is 16 residues. CDR3 amino acids: CASSLLGQETYTEAFF. The CDR3 DNA reads TGCGCCAGCAGCTTGCTGGGACAGGAAACATACACTGAAGCTTTCTTT.

The chain links TRBV25-1 to TRBJ1-1; possible D gene TRBD1, 5 bases. The CDR3 totals 13 residues. The V gene lost 10 bases and the J gene lost 5 bases, with 17 bases spanning the gap. In germline, CDR1 is MGHDK, CDR2 SYGVNS. In nucleotides, the CDR3 is TGTGCCACCCGGTTTGGGGCCGGGACTGAAGCTTTCTTT. Translated, it gives CATRFGAGTEAFF.

The sample holds a few counts of this clone. The chain combines TRBV19 with TRBJ2-3, with unresolved D. V lost 7 bases, J lost 7 bases, and 18 bases lay in between. The CDR3 consists of 14 residues. Germline V CDR1 and CDR2: LNHDA, SQIVND (reference sequence). The CDR3 nucleotides are TGTGCCAGTATGAATCCAGTAATAATGAATACGCAGTATTTT. Its protein is CASMNPVIMNTQYF.

Only one count was recorded for this clone. The V gene is TRBV6-1, the J gene TRBJ2-2; D perhaps matches TRBD1 (5 bases). Germline V gene sequence: CDR1 MNHNS, CDR2 SASEGT. Between the trimmed V and J ends, which lost 2 bases and 5 bases, there was a span of 12 bases. The length of the CDR3 is 15 residues. DNA for the CDR3: TGTGCCAGCAGTGAACAGGGCAGGGTAACCGGGGAGCTGTTTTTT. Amino acid sequence: CASSEQGRVTGELFF.

The J gene is TRBJ2-5, the V gene TRBV23-1, with 11 positions matching TRBD2. TRBV23-1 is identified as an open reading frame with a role that is uncertain. CDR3 size: 15 residues. Trimming cost V 8 bases and J 5 bases; bases outside gene matches: 10. The CDR3 loop is CASGLAGGPGETQYF. The CDR3, as DNA: TGCGCCAGCGGTTTAGCGGGAGGGCCCGGTGAGACCCAGTACTTC.